This note documents a single TCR beta chain sequence. RNA in amounts of roughly 0.5 to 1 ug was reverse transcribed with random hexamers. Across 54 Vbeta and 13 Jbeta, TCR beta CDR3 was amplified with immunoSEQ multiplex PCR. TCRdb recomputed calls from the immunoSEQ multiplex PCR reads with MiXCR, one row per CDR3 protein. The sample contains fewer than 250,000 distinct CDR3 sequences, over 85% of which appear only once. The CDR3 extends over 11 amino acids. Deletions cut 1 base from V and 6 bases from J, with 5 bases between. The germline CDR1 and CDR2 sequences are SQVTM and ANQGSEA. The data were obtained in a study of CD8 T cells in Susac syndrome.

Sequencing was performed on CD4+ T cells from PBMCs. The J gene is TRBJ2-3, the V gene TRBV29-1; no firm D call. The clonotype was recovered from a human donor in good health. This chain's CDR3 is CSVEVLDTQYF. CDR3 bases: TGCAGCGTTGAAGTTCTGGATACGCAGTATTTT.